The 2 T cell receptor beta chains listed next were all sequenced from one sample in a study of blood T cell repertoires in COVID-19. Profiling relied on immunoSEQ multiplex PCR, and the TCRdb table lists in-frame clones only, not all of them. This table holds 150,000 to 170,000 clones, roughly 83% found once. Material: peripheral blood. These TCRs come from a woman aged 55 to 70 with COVID-19, enrolled during active disease.

The V call is TRBV9, the J call TRBJ1-1; possibly TRBD1 for D (6 bases). CDR1 and CDR2 from the germline V gene are SGDLS and YYNGEE. Between the trimmed V and J ends, which lost 4 bases and 5 bases, there was a span of 15 bases. The CDR3 consists of 14 residues. For the CDR3, the DNA is TGTGCCAGCAGCCCACAGGGAGAAGGTACTGAAGCTTTCTTT. Translated, it gives CASSPQGEGTEAFF.

This clone occurred a few times. V usage is TRBV30 and J usage is TRBJ1-2; TRBD1 is a possible D gene (5 bases). Germline lookup yields CDR1 GTSNPN and CDR2 SVGIG (reference sequence). This CDR3 is 12 amino acids long. V lost 4 bases, J lost 8 bases, and 14 bases lay in between. The CDR3 spells CAWIGGYGGYTF. The CDR3, as DNA: TGTGCCTGGATCGGGGGGTATGGGGGCTACACCTTC.